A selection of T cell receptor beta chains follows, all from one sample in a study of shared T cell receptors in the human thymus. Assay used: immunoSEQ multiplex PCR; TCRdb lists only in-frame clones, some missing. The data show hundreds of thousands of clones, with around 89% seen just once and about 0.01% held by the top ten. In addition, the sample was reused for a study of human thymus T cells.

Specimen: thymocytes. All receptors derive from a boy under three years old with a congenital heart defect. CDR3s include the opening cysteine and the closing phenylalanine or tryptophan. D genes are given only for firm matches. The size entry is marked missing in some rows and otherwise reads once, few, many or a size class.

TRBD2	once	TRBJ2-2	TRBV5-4	TGTGCCAGCAGCGCCCCTAGCGGGAGGGTAACCGGGGAGCTGTTTTTT	CASSAPSGRVTGELFF
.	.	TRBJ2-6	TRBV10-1	TGCGCCAGCAGTGAGTCCGGGACACAGACGTCTGACTCTGGGGCCAACGTCCTGACTTTC	CASSESGTQTSDSGANVLTF
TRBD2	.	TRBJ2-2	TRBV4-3	TGCGCCAGCAGCCAAGATAAGTTGGAGGGAGGGCGGAACACCGGGGAGCTGTTTTTT	CASSQDKLEGGRNTGELFF
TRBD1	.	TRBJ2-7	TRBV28	TGTGCCAGCAGTCCCACCGGGACAGGCGCCTACGAGCAGTACTTC	CASSPTGTGAYEQYF
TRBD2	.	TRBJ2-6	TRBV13	TGTGCCAGCAGCGCGCGGGGGTACCGCAGCCGGGCCGCTGGGGCCAACGTCCTGACTTTC	CASSARGYRSRAAGANVLTF
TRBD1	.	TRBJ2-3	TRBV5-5	TGTGCCAGCAGCCCCGGGACAGGGAGCTACGTGGATACGCAGTATTTT	CASSPGTGSYVDTQYF
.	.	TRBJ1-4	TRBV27	TGTGCCAGCAGTTTAGAGCAGGGTAGTGCAACTAATGAAAAACTGTTTTTT	CASSLEQGSATNEKLFF
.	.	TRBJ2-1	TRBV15	TGTGCCACCAGCGGTCTACCGGGACTGGCCTACAATGAGCAGTTCTTC	CATSGLPGLAYNEQFF
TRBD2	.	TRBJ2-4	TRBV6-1	TGTGCCACCCTAGCGGTAGCCAAAAACATTCAGTACTTC	CATLAVAKNIQYF
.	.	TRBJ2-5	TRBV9	TGTGCCAGCAGCCCCCCGCGCGACCAAGAGACCCAGTACTTC	CASSPPRDQETQYF
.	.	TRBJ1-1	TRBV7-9	TGTGCCAGCAGCCCGGAAGCTTTCTTT	CASSPEAFF
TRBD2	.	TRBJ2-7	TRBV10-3	TGTGCCATCAGTGGGCGGACTAGCGGGTCCTACGAGCAGTACTTC	CAISGRTSGSYEQYF
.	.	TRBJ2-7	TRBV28	TGTGCCAGCAGTCTCCAGGGAAGGGGCTACGAGCAGTACTTC	CASSLQGRGYEQYF